This TCR beta chain was observed in a study of PD-1 blockade in classical Hodgkin lymphoma. Each of the patients experienced relapse following autologous stem cell transplantation, and their brentuximab vedotin exposure differed. Sequencing used immunoSEQ multiplex PCR; TCRdb keeps in-frame clones, though not all of them. The repertoire holds 75,000 to 100,000 clones, with 81% as singletons. Germline V gene sequence: CDR1 MDHEN, CDR2 SYDVKM. Trimming cost V 6 bases and J 9 bases, with 14 bases left between them. The CDR3 loop spans 12 amino acids. This chain links TRBV28 with TRBJ1-2, with D maybe TRBD1 (5 bases). The receptor comes from a human donor with classical Hodgkin lymphoma. The sequences come from peripheral blood mononuclear cells (PBMCs), collected before the second cycle of nivolumab. The CDR3 DNA reads TGTGCCAGCAGAATTGGGGGAGTTAGCTACACCTTC. Its translation: CASRIGGVSYTF.